One sample yielded the 30 T cell receptor beta chains listed below, sequenced in a study of CD4 T cells in relation to SARS-CoV-2 and coronaviruses. Clones were sequenced by immunoSEQ multiplex PCR, and TCRdb holds only the in-frame ones, with some missing. Here the sample spans about 24,000 clones, about 75% being singletons. The unexposed donors gave CD4+ T cells in about 2011-2018, prior to COVID-19. CD4+ T cells were isolated from the cells after around 10 days of culture. No antigen has been identified for these receptors. The material sequenced was CD4+ T cells from PBMCs, cultured in vitro. These receptors originate from a human donor in good health.

This sequence joins TRBV7-3 and TRBJ2-6; D is possibly TRBD1 (5 bases). The CDR3 sequence is 15 residues long. V dropped 5 bases and J dropped 0 bases, with 8 bases sitting between them. Germline CDR1 SGHTA, CDR2 FQGTGA. The DNA for the CDR3 is TGTGCCAGCAGCCCCAGGGTCTCTGGGGCCAACGTCCTGACTTTC. This sequence encodes CASSPRVSGANVLTF.

The chain employs TRBV28 and TRBJ1-6; D ambiguous. The CDR3 runs 12 residues. The ends were cut back, 5 bases at V and 10 bases at J, with 9 bases in the middle. In germline, CDR1 is MDHEN, CDR2 SYDVKM. The chain's CDR3 is CASSIPQSPLHF. The CDR3 DNA is TGTGCCAGCAGTATACCCCAATCACCCCTCCACTTT. Drawing the rest from reference TRBV28 and TRBJ1-6, the complete variable domain is DVKVTQSSRYLVKRTGEKVFLECVQDMDHENMFWYRQDPGLGLRLIYFSYDVKMKEKGDIPEGYSVSREKKERFSLILESASTNQTSMYLCASSIPQSPLHFGNGTRLTVT.

This chain links TRBV6-1 with TRBJ2-7; D is uncertain. The CDR3 sequence is 13 residues long. Trimming removed 6 bases from V and 1 base from J, with 10 bases in between. Germline CDR1 reads MNHNS; CDR2 reads SASEGT. The CDR3 sequence is CASSRRDSYEQYF. CDR3 DNA sequence: TGTGCCAGCAGCCGAAGGGATTCCTACGAGCAGTACTTC.

This chain joins TRBV10-2 and TRBJ1-2; D is unresolved. Germline V CDR1 and CDR2: WSHSY, SAAADI. Trimming stripped 11 bases from V and 4 bases from J, with 14 bases between. The CDR3 is 12 amino acids. The CDR3 loop reads CACEEVGYGYTF. CDR3 nucleotides: TGCGCCTGTGAGGAGGTTGGCTATGGCTACACCTTC.

This clone was observed a handful of times. This chain joins TRBV5-4 and TRBJ1-2, with TRBD1 identical over 8 bases. Germline assignment: CDR1 SGHNT and CDR2 YYREEE (reference sequence). The CDR3 totals 15 residues. V lost 4 bases and J lost 4; bases outside the gene matches: 9. The CDR3 DNA sequence: TGTGCCAGCAGCCCGAGCGGACAGGGAGTCTATGGCTACACCTTC. Protein sequence: CASSPSGQGVYGYTF. Looking up the rest from reference TRBV5-4 and TRBJ1-2 gives the full variable domain: ETGVTQSPTHLIKTRGQQVTLRCSSQSGHNTVSWYQQALGQGPQFIFQYYREEENGRGNFPPRFSGLQFPNYSSELNVNALELDDSALYLCASSPSGQGVYGYTFGSGTRLTVV.

The J gene is TRBJ2-1, the V gene TRBV30, with 12 bases identical to TRBD2. Unmatched junction bases numbered 10, after V lost 1 base and J lost 9 bases. CDR3 length: 16 amino acids. Germline V CDR1 and CDR2: GTSNPN, SVGIG (reference sequence). The CDR3: CAWSGQLAGGGGEQFF. CDR3 in DNA: TGTGCCTGGAGTGGACAACTAGCGGGAGGCGGGGGTGAGCAGTTCTTC.

The chain combines TRBV30 with TRBJ1-4, with D tentatively TRBD1 (5 bases). Per germline, CDR1 GTSNPN and CDR2 SVGIG (reference sequence). V shed 2 bases and J shed 8 bases, with 18 bases lying between them. The CDR3 spans 15 residues. The CDR3 is CAWSLGASRGEKLFF. The CDR3 nucleotides read TGTGCCTGGAGTTTAGGGGCCTCACGAGGAGAAAAACTGTTTTTT.

The chain employs TRBV30 and TRBJ1-5; 7 bases match TRBD1. Germline CDR1 GTSNPN, CDR2 SVGIG (reference sequence). V lost 4 bases and J lost 5; bases outside the gene matches: 5. The CDR3 has 13 amino acids. In DNA, the CDR3 is TGTGCCTGGAAACAGGGGAAGGATCAGCCCCAGCATTTT. As protein: CAWKQGKDQPQHF.

The chain uses TRBV7-7 and TRBJ2-2; D tentatively reads TRBD1 or TRBD2 (6 bases each). Germline CDR1 is SSHAT and CDR2 is FNYEAQ (reference sequence). V shed 1 base and J shed 6 bases, with 12 bases lying between them. The CDR3 is 15 amino acids. The CDR3 sequence is CASSLVPGAPGELFF. CDR3 coding DNA: TGTGCCAGCAGCTTAGTCCCGGGGGCCCCCGGGGAGCTGTTTTTT.

This clone was seen only once. The rearrangement links TRBV18 to TRBJ1-6, with TRBD1 matching 7 bases. The V gene's germline CDR1 is KGHSH and CDR2 LQKENI. The CDR3 consists of 15 residues. V lost 5 bases, J lost 5 bases, and 6 bases stayed unmatched. CDR3 protein: CASSALTGDNSPLHF. The CDR3 DNA reads TGTGCCAGCTCAGCATTAACAGGGGATAATTCACCCCTCCACTTT. Full variable domain (remainder filled in from reference TRBV18 and TRBJ1-6): NAGVMQNPRHLVRRRGQEARLRCSPMKGHSHVYWYRQLPEEGLKFMVYLQKENIIDESGMPKERFSAEFPKEGPSILRIQQVVRGDSAAYFCASSALTGDNSPLHFGNGTRLTVT.

The rearrangement joins TRBV5-1 to TRBJ2-3; 8 nucleotides match TRBD2. Trimming took 4 bases from V and 1 from J; bases not matched to a gene: 8. Looked up from germline, CDR1 is SGHRS and CDR2 is YFSETQ. This CDR3 has 16 amino acids. CDR3 residues: CASSGGLVGGTDTQYF. As DNA, the CDR3 is TGCGCCAGCAGCGGGGGACTAGTTGGGGGCACAGATACGCAGTATTTT. Variable domain in full (rest from reference TRBV5-1 and TRBJ2-3): KAGVTQTPRYLIKTRGQQVTLSCSPISGHRSVSWYQQTPGQGLQFLFEYFSETQRNKGNFPGRFSGRQFSNSRSEMNVSTLELGDSALYLCASSGGLVGGTDTQYFGPGTRLTVL.

This clone was seen a few times. DNA for the CDR3: TGTGCCAGCAGCCTGTTACGGACCGGGGAGCTGTTTTTT. It translates to CASSLLRTGELFF. The rearrangement links TRBV14 to TRBJ2-2; D remains unclear. Germline V gives CDR1 SGHDN, CDR2 FVKESK. V lost 4 bases and J lost 5, with 8 bases in between. The CDR3 is 13 amino acids.

This rearrangement joins TRBV5-8 to TRBJ2-3; no clear D gene. This CDR3 spans 15 amino acids. CDR1 SGHTS and CDR2 YDEGEE come from the germline V gene. The germline V and J ends were trimmed by 4 bases and 1 base, with 13 bases remaining between them. This CDR3 reads CASSPPGPGTDTQYF. The DNA for the CDR3 is TGTGCCAGCAGCCCCCCCGGCCCAGGCACAGATACGCAGTATTTT.

V is TRBV19 and J is TRBJ1-5; 8 nucleotides agree with TRBD1. This CDR3 has 17 amino acids. The trim removed 9 bases at V and 7 bases at J, leaving 20 bases unmatched. From germline, CDR1 is LNHDA and CDR2 SQIVND (reference sequence). CDR3 residues: CASDQEQGAGGRQPQHF. The DNA for the CDR3 is TGTGCCAGCGACCAAGAGCAGGGGGCAGGGGGAAGGCAGCCCCAGCATTTT.

This clone was counted only a few times. The rearrangement uses TRBV25-1 and TRBJ1-2; maybe TRBD1 (5 bases). CDR3 length equals 14 residues. The germline gives CDR1 MGHDK, CDR2 SYGVNS. The V end lost 2 bases, the J end lost 4 bases, and 11 bases lay between the germline ends. The CDR3 DNA sequence: TGTGCCAGCAGTGAAGGAGACAGCGGCTATGGCTACACCTTC. Encoded protein: CASSEGDSGYGYTF.

The chain employs TRBV9 and TRBJ1-5, with D maybe TRBD1 (5 bases). Trimming took 3 bases from V and 4 from J, leaving 14 bases between them. This CDR3 region has 15 residues. Germline V lookup: CDR1 SGDLS, CDR2 YYNGEE. This CDR3 is CASSAHRDGNQPQHF. Here the CDR3 DNA reads TGTGCCAGCAGCGCACACCGGGACGGTAATCAGCCCCAGCATTTT.

The chain employs TRBV19 and TRBJ1-1; the D gene is possibly TRBD1 (5 bases). CDR3 length equals 13 residues. With 8 bases removed from V and 3 bases from J, the gap between germline ends came to 13 bases. CDR1 and CDR2 (germline): LNHDA, SQIVND (reference sequence). The CDR3 coding sequence is TGTGCCAGTCTCAGGGCGGGGGACACTGAAGCTTTCTTT. Protein sequence: CASLRAGDTEAFF.

The chain recombines TRBV19 with TRBJ2-7, with 7 bases fitting TRBD1. Germline loops: CDR1 LNHDA, CDR2 SQIVND (reference sequence). The CDR3 consists of 15 residues. The ends lost 3 bases at V and 0 bases at J; junction bases unmatched: 5. The CDR3 loop reads CASSIVRGPSYEQYF. The CDR3 coding sequence is TGTGCCAGTAGTATTGTAAGGGGGCCCTCCTACGAGCAGTACTTC.

The chain is built from TRBV19 and TRBJ1-4; D perhaps matches TRBD1 (5 bases). Between the trimmed V and J ends, which lost 6 bases and 5 bases, there was a span of 19 bases. In germline, CDR1 is LNHDA, CDR2 SQIVND (reference sequence). The CDR3 is made up of 16 amino acids. The CDR3 DNA reads as TGTGCCAGTAGCTTAGCCGCCCTTCGGGGGAATGAAAAACTGTTTTTT. As protein: CASSLAALRGNEKLFF. Supplemented by reference TRBV19 and TRBJ1-4, the full variable domain reads DGGITQSPKYLFRKEGQNVTLSCEQNLNHDAMYWYRQDPGQGLRLIYYSQIVNDFQKGDIAEGYSVSREKKESFPLTVTSAQKNPTAFYLCASSLAALRGNEKLFFGSGTQLSVL.

This rearrangement joins TRBV9 to TRBJ2-4, with D hard to call. Germline CDR1 SGDLS, CDR2 YYNGEE. The CDR3 loop spans 13 amino acids. The V end was cut by 1 base, the J end by 0 bases, with 2 bases between. DNA of the CDR3: TGTGCCAGCAGCGTATCAGCCAAAAACATTCAGTACTTC. Its translation: CASSVSAKNIQYF.

The V call is TRBV18, the J call TRBJ2-6; tentative D call: TRBD1 (7 bases). The CDR3 loop spans 18 amino acids. Trimming cost V 3 bases and J 0 bases, with 15 bases left between them. In germline, CDR1 is KGHSH, CDR2 LQKENI. The CDR3 spells CASSPKQGGFSGANVLTF. For the CDR3, the DNA is TGTGCCAGCTCACCTAAGCAGGGGGGTTTCTCTGGGGCCAACGTCCTGACTTTC.

V is TRBV12-3 or TRBV12-4 and J is TRBJ2-7; D tentatively reads TRBD1 or TRBD2 (5 bases each). V was trimmed by 1 base and J by 7 bases, leaving 11 bases between them. CDR3 length equals 13 residues. The CDR3 coding sequence is TGTGCCAGCAGTTTAGTGGGGGTATCGGAGCAGTACTTC. Translation: CASSLVGVSEQYF.

V and J are TRBV3-1 (or the pseudogene TRBV3-2) and TRBJ1-1; D gene uncertain. The CDR3 sequence is 13 residues long. Germline V gene lookup returns CDR1 LGHDT and CDR2 YNNKEL (reference sequence). The V end was cut by 5 bases, the J end by 0 bases, with 7 bases between. The CDR3 DNA sequence: TGTGCCAGCAGCGCCCGACTGAACACTGAAGCTTTCTTT. Translation gives CASSARLNTEAFF.

V and J are TRBV5-1 and TRBJ1-1; 12 bases agree with TRBD1. Trimming removed 3 bases from V and 3 bases from J; junction bases left unmatched: 9. The CDR3 loop spans 17 amino acids. The V gene's germline CDR1 is SGHRS and CDR2 YFSETQ. The CDR3 sequence: CASSWRGTGGRDTEAFF. CDR3 DNA sequence: TGCGCCAGCAGCTGGCGCGGGACAGGGGGCCGGGACACTGAAGCTTTCTTT.

V is TRBV5-1 and J is TRBJ2-7; D gene ambiguous. The V gene lost 6 bases and the J gene lost 6 bases, with 25 bases spanning the gap. In germline, CDR1 is SGHRS, CDR2 YFSETQ. The CDR3 runs 16 residues. The CDR3 is CASKGRVLGSAGEQYF. In nucleotides, the CDR3 is TGCGCCAGCAAGGGAAGGGTTCTCGGATCGGCCGGCGAGCAGTACTTC. Full variable domain (remainder filled in from reference TRBV5-1 and TRBJ2-7): KAGVTQTPRYLIKTRGQQVTLSCSPISGHRSVSWYQQTPGQGLQFLFEYFSETQRNKGNFPGRFSGRQFSNSRSEMNVSTLELGDSALYLCASKGRVLGSAGEQYFGPGTRLTVT.

This clone is labeled medium-sized. The rearrangement links TRBV6-4 to TRBJ2-6; the D is unclear. CDR1 and CDR2 (germline): MRHNA, SNTAGT. The CDR3 runs to 14 residues. V dropped 2 bases and J dropped 0 bases, with 2 bases sitting between them. CDR3 amino acids: CASSDNSGANVLTF. DNA for the CDR3: TGTGCCAGCAGTGACAACTCTGGGGCCAACGTCCTGACTTTC.

This sequence joins TRBV11-2 and TRBJ1-1, with no clear D. V lost 3 bases and J 1 base, leaving 6 bases between the germline ends. The CDR3 spans 13 residues. Germline V gene lookup returns CDR1 SGHAT and CDR2 FQNNGV. Written as DNA, the CDR3 is TGTGCCAGCAGCTTTCGGGGGAACACTGAAGCTTTCTTT. This sequence encodes CASSFRGNTEAFF.

As regards this clone: The germline gene is not matched at one end of the junction; a read error may be the cause. The rearrangement joins TRBV30 to TRBJ1-2, with D uncertain. Germline loops: CDR1 GTSNPN, CDR2 SVGIG (reference sequence). The CDR3 is 11 amino acids. The CDR3, as DNA: TGTGCCTGGAGTGAGGGCCGCCTTGTGGGCTTC. Its protein product is CAWSEGRLVGF.

The chain is built from TRBV7-8 and TRBJ2-1, with 14 bases identical to TRBD2. The V and J ends lost 5 bases and 0 bases, in that order; junction bases with no gene match: 6. The CDR3 extends over 18 amino acids. Looked up from germline, CDR1 is SGHVS and CDR2 is FQNEAQ. In DNA form, the CDR3 reads TGTGCCAGCAGCCGGGGACTAGCGGGAGAGTCCTCCTACAATGAGCAGTTCTTC. It specifies CASSRGLAGESSYNEQFF.

The chain combines TRBV7-9 with TRBJ1-1, with 12 nucleotides matching TRBD1. Germline V gene data show CDR1 as SEHNR and CDR2 as FQNEAQ (reference sequence). After removal of 1 base from V and 3 bases from J, the junction contained 6 bases not matched to a gene. The CDR3 totals 17 residues. The CDR3 sequence: CASSLVHGTGGYTEAFF. DNA for the CDR3: TGTGCCAGCAGCTTAGTTCACGGGACAGGGGGCTACACTGAAGCTTTCTTT.